This TCR beta chain was profiled in a study of cytomegalovirus exposure and HLA in healthy donors. Repertoires were generated with immunoSEQ multiplex PCR, while TCRdb's copy carries only in-frame clones and drops some. The sample contains 100,000 to 150,000 clones, about 94% of which appear only once. Sequenced sample: PBMCs. The TCR comes from a woman younger than 30 in good health and CMV-seronegative.

The CDR3 region is CASSWTSLAGGEAFF. Here the CDR3 DNA reads TGTGCCAGCAGTTGGACCAGTTTGGCCGGGGGTGAAGCTTTCTTT. The chain links TRBV27 to TRBJ1-1; tentatively, D is TRBD1 (5 bases). This CDR3 is 15 amino acids long. The germline V and J ends were trimmed by 4 bases and 7 bases, with 19 bases remaining between them. CDR1 and CDR2 (germline): MNHEY, SMNVEV (reference sequence).